Detailed here is one TCR beta chain. Antigen: not known. The germline CDR1 and CDR2 sequences are MNHEY and SMNVEV (reference sequence). The CDR3 is 14 residues long. In preparing the TRB cDNA libraries, 5' RACE with UMI labels was used. Using the 5' RACE reads, TCRdb records one entry per CDR3 protein without DNA. The sample data list about 89,000 distinct CDR3 sequences. The data were taken from a study of CXCR3-negative and CXCR3-positive naive CD8 T cells. Study conclusions and caveats: In CXCR3-positive naive cells, the TRB CDR3s were more hydrophobic than in CXCR3-negative naive cells.

The rearrangement uses TRBV27 and TRBJ2-7; TCRdb indicates TRBD1, and absent DNA this call remains unverified. This receptor was taken from a human donor in good health. Some clones in this sample may be carry-over from other donors' samples. Sequenced sample: naive CXCR3+ CD8+ T cells from blood. Indicated subset: CD45RO-CCR7+CD27+CD95- naive CD8+ T cells expressing CXCR3 (TNR3+). The CDR3 protein is CASSGTGSSYEQYF.